This T cell receptor (beta chain) came from a study of vaccination and CD4 T cells after COVID-19. On the study more broadly: Post-COVID draws followed diagnosis by a median around 100 days (range 35 to 161). Early (day 14) and late (days 161 to 241) post-vaccine samples came from a few convalescent patients.

The study sequenced cultured CD4+ T cell DNA using the Oncomine TCR Beta short-read assay. MiXCR, applied by TCRdb to the PCR reads, yields one record per CDR3 protein. The sample contains tens of thousands of distinct CDR3 sequences, about 32% of which appear only once. The time point was: late sampling 161 to 241 days after vaccination in a few convalescent patients. Treatment described: roughly 11-day PBMC culture with coronavirus spike peptide pools or control peptides (ViraFEST assay). The CDR3 covers 16 residues. J lost 4 bases, V lost 4 bases, and 11 bases had no gene match. Germline CDR1 and CDR2: ENHRY and SYGVKD. With respect to this clonotype: Its antigen is unidentified.

This rearrangement joins TRBV10-3 to TRBJ1-1; TRBD1 aligns across 8 bases. The sequence was obtained from a human donor who had recovered from COVID-19. Sequenced here: CD4+ T cells from blood, cultured in vitro, sampled about 7 months after SARS-CoV-2 vaccination. The CDR3 sequence: CAISAGQGVTGTEAFF. For the CDR3, the DNA is TGTGCCATCAGTGCTGGACAGGGAGTGACGGGCACTGAAGCTTTCTTT.